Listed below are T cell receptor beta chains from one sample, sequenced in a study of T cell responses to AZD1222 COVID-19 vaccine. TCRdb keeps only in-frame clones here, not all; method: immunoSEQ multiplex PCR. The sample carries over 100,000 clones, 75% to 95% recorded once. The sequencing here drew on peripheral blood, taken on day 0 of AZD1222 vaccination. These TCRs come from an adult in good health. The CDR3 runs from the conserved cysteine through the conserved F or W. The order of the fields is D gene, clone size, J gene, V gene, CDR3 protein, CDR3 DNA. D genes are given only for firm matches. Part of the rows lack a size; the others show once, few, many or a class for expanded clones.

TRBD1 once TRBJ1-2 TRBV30 CAWSRGTGDGYTF TGTGCCTGGAGCCGGGGGACAGGGGATGGCTACACCTTC
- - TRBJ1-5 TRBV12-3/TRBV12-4 CASSLGTNQPQHF TGTGCCAGCAGCCTTGGGACGAATCAGCCCCAGCATTTT
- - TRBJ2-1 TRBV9 CASSVAGDHYNEQFF TGTGCCAGCAGCGTAGCGGGGGACCACTACAATGAGCAGTTCTTC
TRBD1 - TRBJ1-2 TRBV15 CATSRNRGNSYGYTF TGTGCCACCAGCAGGAACAGGGGAAACTCCTATGGCTACACCTTC
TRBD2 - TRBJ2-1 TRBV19 CASRARGGRGYNEQFF TGTGCCAGTAGAGCTCGGGGGGGCCGGGGGTACAATGAGCAGTTCTTC
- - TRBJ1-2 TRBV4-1 CASSQEGVHTF TGCGCCAGCAGCCAAGAGGGGGTACACACCTTC
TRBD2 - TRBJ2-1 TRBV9 CASSEGGLVGSEQFF TGTGCCAGCAGCGAGGGGGGACTAGTCGGCTCCGAGCAGTTCTTC
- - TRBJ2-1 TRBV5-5 CASSLVYYSGEQFF TGTGCCAGCAGCTTGGTATACTATTCCGGTGAGCAGTTCTTC
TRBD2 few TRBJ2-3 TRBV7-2 CASSFLAGTSTDTQYF TGTGCCAGCAGCTTCCTAGCGGGGACTAGCACAGATACGCAGTATTTT
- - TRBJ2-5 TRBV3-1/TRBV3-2 CASSQSTGAQETQYF TGTGCCAGCAGCCAATCGACGGGGGCACAAGAGACCCAGTACTTC
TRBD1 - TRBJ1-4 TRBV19 CASSAEQGALGEKLFF TGTGCCAGTAGTGCCGAACAGGGGGCGCTGGGAGAAAAACTGTTTTTT
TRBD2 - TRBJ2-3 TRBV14 CASSQDLLAGGTTDTQYF TGTGCCAGCAGCCAAGACCTGCTAGCGGGGGGGACCACAGATACGCAGTATTTT
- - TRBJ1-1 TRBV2 CASRALYVQNTEAFF TGTGCCAGCAGGGCCCTTTATGTCCAGAACACTGAAGCTTTCTTT
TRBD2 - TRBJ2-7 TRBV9 CASSVLPGGHEQYF TGTGCCAGCAGCGTCCTCCCGGGGGGGCATGAGCAGTACTTC
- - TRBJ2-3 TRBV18 CASSPLGASQDTQYF TGTGCCAGCTCACCTTTGGGGGCCTCACAGGATACGCAGTATTTT